Listed below are T cell receptor beta chains from one sample, sequenced in a study of shared clonotypes between healthy human individuals. TCRdb's copy holds only in-frame clones and misses some; the assay was immunoSEQ multiplex PCR. The sample shows under 1,100,000 clones, approximately 80% of them seen only once. The sequenced sample was memory CD4+ T cells from PBMCs. These receptors were taken from a man between 18 and 29 years old in good health. Some clones in this sample may be carry-over from other donors' samples. The CDR3 runs from the conserved cysteine through the conserved F or W. D genes are given only for firm matches. Clone size is given for some rows only: seen once, a few or many times, or a class if the clone is expanded.

v_call: TRBV20-1; d_call: .; j_call: TRBJ2-5; clone_size: .; cdr3_nt: TGCAGTGCTAGGAGGGAAGAGACCCAGTACTTC; cdr3_aa: CSARREETQYF
v_call: TRBV7-9; d_call: .; j_call: TRBJ1-6; clone_size: .; cdr3_nt: TGTGCCAGCAGCTTAAACTCACCCCTCCACTTT; cdr3_aa: CASSLNSPLHF
v_call: TRBV7-2; d_call: TRBD1; j_call: TRBJ2-7; clone_size: .; cdr3_nt: TGTGCCATCAGGACAGGGAGCTCCTACGAGCAGTACTTC; cdr3_aa: CAIRTGSSYEQYF
v_call: TRBV19; d_call: .; j_call: TRBJ1-3; clone_size: .; cdr3_nt: TGTGCCAGCCCCCGGGAGGACACCATATATTTT; cdr3_aa: CASPREDTIYF
v_call: TRBV6-1; d_call: .; j_call: TRBJ2-7; clone_size: .; cdr3_nt: TGTGCCAGCAGTGAAATGGTGGGCTCCCACGAGCAGTACTTC; cdr3_aa: CASSEMVGSHEQYF
v_call: TRBV18; d_call: TRBD2; j_call: TRBJ2-2; clone_size: .; cdr3_nt: TGTGCCAGCTCACCCCGACTAGCGGGAGGAACGGAGCTGTTTTTT; cdr3_aa: CASSPRLAGGTELFF
v_call: TRBV2; d_call: .; j_call: TRBJ1-2; clone_size: .; cdr3_nt: TGTGCCAGCAGTGAAATAGGGGTTGGAGGCTACACCTTC; cdr3_aa: CASSEIGVGGYTF
v_call: TRBV11-2; d_call: .; j_call: TRBJ2-1; clone_size: .; cdr3_nt: TGTGCCAGCAGCCCCGGTTGGGCGGGCGGAGCCCGGGATGAGCAGTTCTTC; cdr3_aa: CASSPGWAGGARDEQFF
v_call: TRBV9; d_call: TRBD2; j_call: TRBJ2-7; clone_size: .; cdr3_nt: TGTGCCAGCAGCGTAGACCCTAGCGGGGGGACCTACGAGCAGTACTTC; cdr3_aa: CASSVDPSGGTYEQYF
v_call: TRBV6-4; d_call: .; j_call: TRBJ2-3; clone_size: .; cdr3_nt: TGTGCCAGCAGTGTGCAAGCTGGAGATACGCAGTATTTT; cdr3_aa: CASSVQAGDTQYF
v_call: TRBV28; d_call: .; j_call: TRBJ2-7; clone_size: .; cdr3_nt: TGTGCCAGCGCTGAATTTCGGGGTTCCTACGAGCAGTACTTC; cdr3_aa: CASAEFRGSYEQYF
v_call: TRBV5-1; d_call: .; j_call: TRBJ2-7; clone_size: few; cdr3_nt: TGCGCCAGCAGCCCAAGCGCTAGCGTCTCCTACGAGCAGTACTTC; cdr3_aa: CASSPSASVSYEQYF
v_call: TRBV2; d_call: .; j_call: TRBJ1-1; clone_size: .; cdr3_nt: TGTGCCAGCAGTGTCCTCCATACGGACACTGAAGCTTTCTTT; cdr3_aa: CASSVLHTDTEAFF
v_call: TRBV28; d_call: TRBD2; j_call: TRBJ2-2; clone_size: .; cdr3_nt: TGTGCCAGCAGAAGTATCCGGGAGGGCCTAACCGGGGAGCTGTTTTTT; cdr3_aa: CASRSIREGLTGELFF
v_call: TRBV29-1; d_call: .; j_call: TRBJ2-3; clone_size: .; cdr3_nt: TGCAGCGTTGAAGATTGGGCCAGCCAAGGCACGCAGTATTTT; cdr3_aa: CSVEDWASQGTQYF
v_call: TRBV7-8; d_call: .; j_call: TRBJ2-2; clone_size: .; cdr3_nt: TGTGCCAGCACCACCTCGTACCTACGTTCCACCGGGGAGCTGTTTTTT; cdr3_aa: CASTTSYLRSTGELFF